This paragraph reports one T cell receptor beta chain. Its antigen is currently not known. No qualities accompany the bases; no much larger clone lies one base away. The data were taken from a study of T-cell memory formation after mild COVID-19 (dated by TCRdb to about 2021). Concerning the study at large: Most TCR sequence clusters were specific to one of the two donors. T-cell clones expanding and contracting after mild COVID-19 in two donors were tracked by longitudinal TCRalpha and TCRbeta repertoire sequencing. Two young, previously healthy adult volunteers, one female and one male, were included in the cohort.

PBMCs were isolated by Ficoll-Paque density gradient centrifugation. Data came from an Illumina NovaSeq 6000. Using 5'RACE with constant-segment primers, TCRalpha and TCRbeta cDNA libraries were constructed, with sample barcodes and unique molecular identifiers added in the process. Trizol reagent was used to extract RNA from every sample. Amplification of the libraries took two PCR steps, and the second step added a second sample barcode plus Illumina TruSeq adapters. Sequencing of libraries was performed on an Illumina NovaSeq with 2 x 150 bp paired-end reads. The authors' pipeline ran thus. Reads were demultiplexed and collapsed into UMI-guided consensus sequences with migec v1.2.7. Using mixcr v2.1.11, UMI consensuses were aligned to TRA and TRB V and J templates and then assembled into clonotypes. A clonotype was counted as expanded or contracted only if both edgeR and NoisET called the change significant, with noise models trained on biological replicates. For edgeR calls, the thresholds were a false discovery rate-adjusted p below 0.01 and a log2 fold-change of 1. As an exploratory analysis of dynamics, PCA with hierarchical clustering was applied to max-normalized trajectories of the 1000 most abundant clonotypes. The CD4 or CD8 phenotype of responding clones was assigned using the separately sequenced CD4+ and CD8+ repertoires. TCRdb reran the public reads through fastp at Q25 and MiXCR, keeping productive beta chains. Each CDR3 protein appears once, grouped with its most common genes and DNA. The V and J calls come from TCRdb's annotation, not from the publication. The sample includes about 140,000 distinct CDR3 sequences, with around 27% observed a single time. The ten largest clones represent 24% of the sample.

The full study reports these points: Some responding clones were detected in pre-infection memory, which suggested that pre-existing cross-reactive memory T cells had joined the SARS-CoV-2 response. The second-wave clones that peaked on day 37 were not confirmed to be SARS-CoV-2 specific. From day 15 to 85, contracting clones showed balanced CD4/CD8 phenotypes, whereas a second wave of clones that expanded from day 15 to 37 leaned towards CD4+. The study covered only a couple of mild cases, and larger cohorts including severe cases with pre-infection samples were considered necessary. Contracting CD4+ clones turned up mainly in the CM and EM memory subsets, whereas EMRA was where CD8+ clones were enriched.

The TCR comes from an adult woman who had mild COVID-19 (a few samples of this study predate the infection). The sample titles of this study are shuffled in the database, so cell type and time point are left out; the donor was told from shared clones. The sequencing sample was made of PBMCs or a T cell subset sorted from them (not recorded which).

Here the CDR3 is given as CASSQVKGAYEQYF. Read as DNA, the sequence is TGCGCCAGCAGCCAAGTAAAGGGGGCCTACGAGCAGTACTTC. This chain joins TRBV4-3 to TRBJ2-7; the D gene is perhaps TRBD1, on 6 matching bases. The germline V gene supplies CDR1 LGHNA and CDR2 YSLEER. V is reduced by 1 base and J by 2 bases, leaving a spacing of 9 bases between them. The CDR3 spans 14 residues, from the cysteine through the phenylalanine. CDR3 DNA is the only sequence kept; it has 42 bases, read in frame from the first base.